This T cell receptor beta chain was sequenced for a study of OX40 agonist ivuxolimab in advanced cancers. Turning to the study itself: Intravenous ivuxolimab at 0.01 to 10 mg/kg was given to patients every 2 weeks. Hepatocellular carcinoma, melanoma, renal cell or head and neck cancer occurred in dose-escalation patients.

The assay was immunoSEQ multiplex PCR, and TCRdb's table has in-frame clones only and misses some. The table shows roughly 60,000 clones, with roughly nine tenths occurring only once. Study findings and constraints: Clonal expansion from baseline to week 6 occurred in both CD4+ and CD8+ T cells.

The CDR3 is 13 amino acids. Trimming took off 7 bases at V and 2 bases at J, with 11 bases between the two ends. Germline loops: CDR1 MNHNS, CDR2 SASEGT. Turning to this clone: What it recognizes is unknown.

This sequence originates from an adult with an advanced solid tumor such as melanoma, head and neck, liver or kidney cancer. This sample comprised CD4+ or CD8+ T cells sorted from blood, obtained in a trial of the OX40 agonist ivuxolimab. This chain connects TRBV6-1 to TRBJ1-1; D is perhaps TRBD1 (6 bases). The CDR3 DNA reads TGTGCCAGCACAGACAGGCTAAACACTGAAGCTTTCTTT. It codes for CASTDRLNTEAFF.